Listed below are T cell receptor beta chains from one sample, sequenced in a study of shared clonotypes between healthy human individuals. Using immunoSEQ multiplex PCR, the repertoire was profiled, and TCRdb retains in-frame clones only, with some absent. The table lists roughly 2,300,000 clones, roughly 92% of them singletons. The specimen sequenced was naive CD4+ T cells from PBMCs. The source is a young man in good health. Some clones in this sample may be carry-over from other donors' samples. Both conserved end residues are part of each CDR3. A clone size is listed for some rows: how often the clone was seen (once, few, many), or a class if it is expanded.

v_gene	abundance	j_gene	CDR3aa
TRBV7-8	.	TRBJ2-2	CASSFPQDRTGELFF
TRBV6-1	.	TRBJ2-7	CASSTGGNTDYEQYF
TRBV6-5	.	TRBJ2-2	CASSYGAANTGELFF
TRBV18	.	TRBJ1-1	CASSPRTGRDTEAFF
TRBV7-8	.	TRBJ1-1	CASSLQMNTEAFF
TRBV5-5	.	TRBJ2-6	CASSPLGTSLTGANVLTF
TRBV30	.	TRBJ2-5	CAWSKDRGQTQYF
TRBV7-9	.	TRBJ2-5	CASSLVGGRKETQYF
TRBV28	.	TRBJ1-2	CASSSQGPNYGYTF
TRBV18	.	TRBJ2-2	CASSIPSGANTGELFF
TRBV19	.	TRBJ1-5	CASSSDRGFFQPQHF
TRBV11-3	.	TRBJ2-7	CASSSNPQSEQYF
TRBV5-1	.	TRBJ2-6	CASSAGAPGANVLTF
TRBV6-1	.	TRBJ1-3	CASRRDSSSGNTIYF
TRBV30	.	TRBJ2-3	CAWSLMQTQYF
TRBV4-1	.	TRBJ2-1	CASSQELRAVSSYNEQFF
TRBV6-1	.	TRBJ1-2	CASSEEIGRALGYTF
TRBV5-1	.	TRBJ2-5	CASRFPGAQETQYF
TRBV6-1	few	TRBJ2-1	CASSEFSRAVYNEQFF
TRBV7-2	.	TRBJ1-3	CASSDRGQSSGNTIYF
TRBV28	.	TRBJ1-2	CASSLLTLGYTF
TRBV5-1	.	TRBJ1-2	CASSLGQTSSYGYTF
TRBV29-1	.	TRBJ2-5	CSVRPQETQYF
TRBV5-1	.	TRBJ2-2	CASSLVLGGGTGELFF
TRBV28	once	TRBJ1-1	CASRRGAISTEAFF
TRBV28	.	TRBJ2-7	CASSLTGLAGVGQYF
TRBV28	.	TRBJ1-1	CASSLPLGQARAFF
TRBV5-4	.	TRBJ1-1	CASSLATTWGNTEAFF
TRBV18	.	TRBJ2-3	CASSRLEGPSSTDTQYF
TRBV7-9	.	TRBJ1-2	CASSFSMSSYGYTF
TRBV19	.	TRBJ2-5	CASSHGGLGETQYF
TRBV30	.	TRBJ2-1	CAWRIWRGNYNEQFF
TRBV6-6	.	TRBJ2-1	CASSYRAGGNNEQFF
TRBV20-1	.	TRBJ1-2	CSAHPYGYTF
TRBV7-2	.	TRBJ2-7	CASSRAYEQYF
TRBV2	.	TRBJ2-1	CASGPGLAQYNEQFF
TRBV14	.	TRBJ1-4	CASSQPGGRVEKLFF
TRBV18	.	TRBJ1-1	CASSTGTGQNTEAFF
TRBV4-3	.	TRBJ2-5	CASSQEGPAGALSGETQYF
TRBV5-4	.	TRBJ2-3	CASSATVLSTDTQYF
TRBV5-4	.	TRBJ2-5	CASRGRGAETQYF
TRBV11-3	.	TRBJ2-5	CASSLGLADETQYF
TRBV5-1	.	TRBJ2-7	CASSTSYEQYF
TRBV6-1	.	TRBJ2-1	CASSETRGYNEQFF
TRBV27	.	TRBJ2-5	CASSQAGGKETQYF
TRBV25-1	.	TRBJ2-3	CASSWGLASSTDTQYF
TRBV2	.	TRBJ1-2	CASSLEDYGYTF
TRBV5-1	.	TRBJ1-2	CASSLALQGNHGYTF
TRBV2	.	TRBJ1-4	CASRGDSEKLFF
TRBV5-1	.	TRBJ2-1	CASHSGDSYNEQFF
TRBV6-6	.	TRBJ2-7	CASSSGPYEQYF
TRBV18	.	TRBJ2-7	CASSPTRGGDTYEQYF
TRBV2	.	TRBJ2-3	CASSGPDTQYF
TRBV15	.	TRBJ2-7	CATSRAPAGAYEQYF
TRBV2	.	TRBJ2-7	CASSEVDGGEYF
TRBV18	.	TRBJ2-7	CASSPPSIGTAYEQYF
TRBV11-2	.	TRBJ2-7	CASTLQREPYEQYF
TRBV28	.	TRBJ1-1	CASSFEQGAFF
TRBV7-2	.	TRBJ2-3	CASSPLAGSDTQYF